This TCR beta chain came from a study of blood T cell repertoires in COVID-19. Study details: Specimens from acute and convalescent COVID-19 originated in the United States, Italy and Spain. Nucleic acid was either cDNA or gDNA, and it came from T cells, B-cell-depleted T cells, or PBMCs.

Sequencing used immunoSEQ multiplex PCR; TCRdb keeps in-frame clones, though not all of them. The data show over 90,000 clones, approximately 88% seen once. With V trimmed by 5 bases and J by 8 bases, 10 bases remained unmatched. The CDR3 loop spans 15 amino acids. Per the germline V gene, CDR1 is SEHNR and CDR2 is FQNEAQ (reference sequence). The sample holds many counts of this clone. The rearrangement uses TRBV7-9 and TRBJ1-5; 9 bases match TRBD1. Source material: peripheral blood. The source is a woman in her 70s with acute or convalescent COVID-19. CDR3 residues: CASSPSTGGAKPQHF. The CDR3 DNA follows: TGTGCCAGCAGCCCGTCTACAGGGGGCGCGAAGCCCCAGCATTTT.